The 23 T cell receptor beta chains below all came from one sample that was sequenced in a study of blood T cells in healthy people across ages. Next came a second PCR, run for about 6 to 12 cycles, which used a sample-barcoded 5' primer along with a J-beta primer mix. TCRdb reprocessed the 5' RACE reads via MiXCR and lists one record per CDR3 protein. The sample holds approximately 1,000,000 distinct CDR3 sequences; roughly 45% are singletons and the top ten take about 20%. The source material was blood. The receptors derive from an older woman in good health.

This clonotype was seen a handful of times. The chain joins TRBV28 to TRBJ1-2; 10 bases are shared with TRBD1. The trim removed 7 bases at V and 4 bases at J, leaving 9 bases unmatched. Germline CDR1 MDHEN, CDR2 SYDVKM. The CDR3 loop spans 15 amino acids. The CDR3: CASIIRDRGPYGYTF. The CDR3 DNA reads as TGTGCCAGCATTATCCGGGACAGGGGTCCCTATGGCTACACCTTC.

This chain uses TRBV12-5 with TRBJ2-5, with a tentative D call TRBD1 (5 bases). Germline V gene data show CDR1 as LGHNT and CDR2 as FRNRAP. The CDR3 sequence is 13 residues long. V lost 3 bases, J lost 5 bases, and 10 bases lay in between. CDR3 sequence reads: CASGLGVGETQYF. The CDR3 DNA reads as TGTGCTAGTGGTTTAGGGGTAGGGGAGACCCAGTACTTC.

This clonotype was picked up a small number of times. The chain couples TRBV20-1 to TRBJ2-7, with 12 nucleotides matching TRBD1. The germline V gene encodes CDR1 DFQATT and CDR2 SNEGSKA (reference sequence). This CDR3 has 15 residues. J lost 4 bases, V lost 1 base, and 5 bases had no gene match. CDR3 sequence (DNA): TGCAGTGCTAGAGCGGGACAGGGGGCTGGGTACGAGCAGTACTTC. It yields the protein CSARAGQGAGYEQYF.

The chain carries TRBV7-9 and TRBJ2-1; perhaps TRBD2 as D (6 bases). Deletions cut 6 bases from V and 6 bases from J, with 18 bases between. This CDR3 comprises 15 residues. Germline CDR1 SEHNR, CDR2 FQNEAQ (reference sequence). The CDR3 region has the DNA TGTGCCAGCAGTCTGAGAAAAGCGGGTTCCAATGAGCAGTTCTTC. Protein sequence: CASSLRKAGSNEQFF.

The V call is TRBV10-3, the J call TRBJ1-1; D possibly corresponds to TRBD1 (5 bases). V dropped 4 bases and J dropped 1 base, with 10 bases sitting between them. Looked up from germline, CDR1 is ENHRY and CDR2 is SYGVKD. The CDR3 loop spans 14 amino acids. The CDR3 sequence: CAISALQENTEAFF. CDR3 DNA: TGTGCCATCAGTGCTTTACAGGAGAACACTGAAGCTTTCTTT.

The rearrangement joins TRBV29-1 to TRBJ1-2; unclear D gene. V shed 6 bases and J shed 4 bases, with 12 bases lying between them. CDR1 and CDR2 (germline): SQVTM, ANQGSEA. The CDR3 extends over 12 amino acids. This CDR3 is CSVVSGGYGYTF. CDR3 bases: TGCAGCGTGGTTTCCGGAGGCTATGGCTACACCTTC.

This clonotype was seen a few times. In nucleotides, the CDR3 is TGTGCCAGCAGTTTATCGTTTGGGGACAGGGGAAAGGATGAGCAGTTCTTC. Amino acid sequence: CASSLSFGDRGKDEQFF. The chain is built from TRBV27 and TRBJ2-1, with 10 bases that match TRBD1. The CDR3 runs 17 residues. Germline values: CDR1 MNHEY, CDR2 SMNVEV (reference sequence). V dropped 0 bases and J dropped 8; count of bases not matched to a gene: 10.

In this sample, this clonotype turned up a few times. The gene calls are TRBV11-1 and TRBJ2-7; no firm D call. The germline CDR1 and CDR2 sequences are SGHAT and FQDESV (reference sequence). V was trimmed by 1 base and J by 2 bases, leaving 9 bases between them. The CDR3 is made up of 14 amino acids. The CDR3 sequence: CASSLVAFPYEQYF. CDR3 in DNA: TGTGCCAGCAGCTTAGTTGCGTTTCCCTACGAGCAGTACTTC.

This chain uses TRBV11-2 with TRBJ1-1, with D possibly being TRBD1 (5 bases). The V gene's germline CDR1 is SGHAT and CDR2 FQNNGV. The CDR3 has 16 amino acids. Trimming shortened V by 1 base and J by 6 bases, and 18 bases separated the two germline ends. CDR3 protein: CASSLATLSGLAEAFF. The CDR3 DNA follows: TGTGCCAGCAGCTTAGCCACCTTGTCAGGGTTGGCTGAAGCTTTCTTT. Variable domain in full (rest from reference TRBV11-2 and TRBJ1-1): EAGVAQSPRYKIIEKRQSVAFWCNPISGHATLYWYQQILGQGPKLLIQFQNNGVVDDSQLPKDRFSAERLKGVDSTLKIQPAKLEDSAVYLCASSLATLSGLAEAFFGQGTRLTVV.

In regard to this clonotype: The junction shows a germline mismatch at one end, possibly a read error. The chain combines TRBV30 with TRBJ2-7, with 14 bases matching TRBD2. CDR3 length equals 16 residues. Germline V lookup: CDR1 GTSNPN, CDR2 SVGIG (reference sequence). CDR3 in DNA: TGTGCCTGGAGTATTGGACTAGCGGGAGGTTCCTACAAGCAGTACTTC. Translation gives CAWSIGLAGGSYKQYF.

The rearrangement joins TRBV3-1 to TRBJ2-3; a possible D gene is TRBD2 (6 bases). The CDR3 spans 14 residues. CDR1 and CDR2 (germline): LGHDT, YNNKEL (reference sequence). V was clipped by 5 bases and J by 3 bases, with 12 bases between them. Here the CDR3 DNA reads TGTGCCAGCAGCGAGGGCGGGAAAACAGATACGCAGTATTTT. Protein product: CASSEGGKTDTQYF.

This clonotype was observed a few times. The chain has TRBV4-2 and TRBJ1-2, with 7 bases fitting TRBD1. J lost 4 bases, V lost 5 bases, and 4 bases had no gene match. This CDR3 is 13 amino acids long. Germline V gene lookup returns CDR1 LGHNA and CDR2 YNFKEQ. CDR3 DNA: TGTGCCAGCAGCATCAGGGGGACCTATGGCTACACCTTC. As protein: CASSIRGTYGYTF.

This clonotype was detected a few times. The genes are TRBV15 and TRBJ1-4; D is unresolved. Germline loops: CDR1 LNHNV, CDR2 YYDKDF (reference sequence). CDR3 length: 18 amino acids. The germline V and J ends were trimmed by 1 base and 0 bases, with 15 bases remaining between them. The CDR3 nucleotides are TGTGCCACCAGCAGAGGGACGGGCAGCAGGTCAACTAATGAAAAACTGTTTTTT. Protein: CATSRGTGSRSTNEKLFF.

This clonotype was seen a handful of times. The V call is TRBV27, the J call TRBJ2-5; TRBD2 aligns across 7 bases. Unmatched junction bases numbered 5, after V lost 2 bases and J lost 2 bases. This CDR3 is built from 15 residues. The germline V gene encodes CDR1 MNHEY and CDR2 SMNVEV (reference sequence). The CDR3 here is CASSLGGGPQETQYF. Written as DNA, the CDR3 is TGTGCCAGCAGTTTAGGGGGAGGGCCACAAGAGACCCAGTACTTC.

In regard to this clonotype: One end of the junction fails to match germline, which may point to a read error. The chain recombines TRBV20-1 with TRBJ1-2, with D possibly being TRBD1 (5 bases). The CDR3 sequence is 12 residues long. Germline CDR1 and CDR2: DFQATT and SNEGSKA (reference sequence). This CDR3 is CSASGQGLGCTF. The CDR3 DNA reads TGCAGTGCTAGTGGGCAGGGCCTCGGCTGCACCTTC.

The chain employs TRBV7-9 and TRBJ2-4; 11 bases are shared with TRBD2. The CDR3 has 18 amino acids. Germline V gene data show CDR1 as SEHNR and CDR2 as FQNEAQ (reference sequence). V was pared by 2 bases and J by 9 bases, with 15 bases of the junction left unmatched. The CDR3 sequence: CASSLTPTSGNTKFIQYF. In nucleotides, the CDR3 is TGTGCCAGCAGCTTAACCCCGACTAGCGGGAACACAAAATTCATTCAGTACTTC.

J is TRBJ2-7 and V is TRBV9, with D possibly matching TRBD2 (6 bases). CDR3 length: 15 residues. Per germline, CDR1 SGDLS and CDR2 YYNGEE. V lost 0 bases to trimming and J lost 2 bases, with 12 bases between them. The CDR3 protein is CASSVGGVPTYEQYF. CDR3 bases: TGTGCCAGCAGCGTAGGGGGGGTACCAACCTACGAGCAGTACTTC. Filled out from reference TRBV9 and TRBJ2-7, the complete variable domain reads DSGVTQTPKHLITATGQRVTLRCSPRSGDLSVYWYQQSLDQGLQFLIQYYNGEERAKGNILERFSAQQFPDLHSELNLSSLELGDSALYFCASSVGGVPTYEQYFGPGTRLTVT.

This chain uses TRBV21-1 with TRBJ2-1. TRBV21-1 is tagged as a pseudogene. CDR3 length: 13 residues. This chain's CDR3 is CASSSWTENEQFF. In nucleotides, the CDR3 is TGTGCCAGCAGCAGCTGGACCGAAAATGAGCAGTTCTTC.

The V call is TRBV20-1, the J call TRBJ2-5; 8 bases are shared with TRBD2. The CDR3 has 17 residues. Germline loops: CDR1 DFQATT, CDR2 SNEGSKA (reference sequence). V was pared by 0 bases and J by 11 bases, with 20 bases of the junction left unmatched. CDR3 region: CSARDPSNGRAVDEQYF. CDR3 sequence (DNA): TGCAGTGCTAGAGACCCTTCTAACGGGAGGGCCGTAGATGAGCAGTACTTC.

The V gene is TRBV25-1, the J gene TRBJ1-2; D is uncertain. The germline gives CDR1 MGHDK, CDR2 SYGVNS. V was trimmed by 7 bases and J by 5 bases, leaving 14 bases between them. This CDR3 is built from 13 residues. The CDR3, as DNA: TGTGCCAGCACCCAAGGGAGGGAGTATGGCTACACCTTC. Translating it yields CASTQGREYGYTF.

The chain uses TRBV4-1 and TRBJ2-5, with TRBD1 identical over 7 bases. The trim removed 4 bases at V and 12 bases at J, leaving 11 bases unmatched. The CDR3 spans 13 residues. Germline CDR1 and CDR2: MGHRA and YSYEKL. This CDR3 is CASSPKVGGTEYF. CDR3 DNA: TGCGCCAGCAGCCCCAAGGTAGGGGGCACTGAGTACTTC.

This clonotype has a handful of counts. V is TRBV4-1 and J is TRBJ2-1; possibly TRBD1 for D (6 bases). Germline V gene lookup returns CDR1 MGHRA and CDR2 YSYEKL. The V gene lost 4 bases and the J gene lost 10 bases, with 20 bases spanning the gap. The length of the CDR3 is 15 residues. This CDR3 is CASSPKVVQGKEQFF. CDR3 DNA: TGCGCCAGCAGCCCCAAGGTTGTACAGGGTAAAGAGCAGTTCTTC.

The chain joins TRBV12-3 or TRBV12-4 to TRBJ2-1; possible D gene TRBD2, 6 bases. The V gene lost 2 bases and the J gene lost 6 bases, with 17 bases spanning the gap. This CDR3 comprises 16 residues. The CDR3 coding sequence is TGTGCCAGCAGTTTACGCCTAGCCCGGGGAGGCAATGAGCAGTTCTTC. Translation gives CASSLRLARGGNEQFF.